This T cell receptor (beta chain) appears in the sequencing data of a study of shared clonotypes between healthy human individuals. Findings and caveats of the study: Estimated clonotype richness was generally higher in naive than memory subsets.

Notes on this clone: Its target is not known. The same CDR3 also results from other DNA sequences found in this sample.

The naive CD8 subset, CD45RO-negative cells positively selected for CCR7, excluded terminally differentiated effector memory CD45RA+ cells. Everyone who donated was a Caucasian adult who lived in Nashville, Tennessee. The study ran the assay at deep level. Each sorted subset replicate got 200 ng genomic DNA, about 33,000 genomes. The repertoire was sequenced with immunoSEQ multiplex PCR; TCRdb's copy has only in-frame clones and lacks some. The sample contains about 590,000 clones, about 95% of which appear only once. Germline CDR1 is SGHAT and CDR2 is FQNNGV. Trimming left V 5 bases short and J 3 bases short, with 2 bases between. The CDR3 has 10 amino acids.

Sequencing was performed on naive CD8+ T cells sorted from blood. The sequence was obtained from a woman younger than 45 in good health. This rearrangement joins TRBV11-2 to TRBJ2-7, with unresolved D. In DNA, the CDR3 is TGTGCCAGCAGCCACTACGAGCAGTACTTC. Its protein product is CASSHYEQYF.